The clone carrying this TCR beta chain has at least ten counts. What it binds is not known. cDNA libraries for TCR beta contained unique molecular identifiers. T cells, about 0.85 to 11 million of them, yielded approximately 530,000 cDNA molecules. TCRdb recomputed calls from the PCR reads with MiXCR, one row per CDR3 protein. The sample consists of fewer than 900,000 distinct CDR3 sequences, around 45% of them appearing once. CDR1 and CDR2 (germline): SGHDT, YYEEEE. The CDR3 runs 13 residues. V was pared by 4 bases and J by 2 bases, with 10 bases between. These data belong to a study of post-analysis software for immune sequencing data. Study results and limitations: F measure showed strong co-clustering of same-batch samples. There were roughly five TRBV segments more frequent in patients than controls, and TRBV5-6, TRBV5-1 and TRBV20-1 were among them. Controls significantly exceeded multiple sclerosis patients in normalized Chao1 diversity.

The chain has TRBV5-6 and TRBJ2-7; possible D gene TRBD1, 6 bases. The sample consisted of blood. This sequence was found in a girl aged 10-17 years with multiple sclerosis. The CDR3 protein is CASSQGLPYEQYF. For the CDR3, the DNA is TGTGCCAGCAGCCAGGGGTTACCCTACGAGCAGTACTTC. The full variable domain, with the rest looked up from reference TRBV5-6 and TRBJ2-7, is DAGVTQSPTHLIKTRGQQVTLRCSPKSGHDTVSWYQQALGQGPQFIFQYYEEEERQRGNFPDRFSGHQFPNYSSELNVNALLLGDSALYLCASSQGLPYEQYFGPGTRLTVT.